A single sample is the source of the 12 T cell receptor beta chains below, sequenced in a study of cytomegalovirus exposure and HLA in healthy donors. Profiled with immunoSEQ multiplex PCR; TCRdb holds only in-frame clones, not every one. This table has 99,000 or so clones, about 88% appearing once. Sequencing was done on a sample of PBMCs. All receptors derive from a woman between 18 and 29 years old in good health and CMV-seropositive.

J is TRBJ2-1 and V is TRBV27; D is perhaps TRBD1 (5 bases). This CDR3 contains 16 residues. V lost 0 bases to trimming and J lost 2 bases, with 11 bases between them. Germline loops: CDR1 MNHEY, CDR2 SMNVEV (reference sequence). The CDR3 sequence: CASSLSGPGPYNEQFF. The CDR3 region has the DNA TGTGCCAGCAGTTTATCGGGGCCAGGGCCCTACAATGAGCAGTTCTTC.

V is TRBV9 and J is TRBJ2-1, with TRBD2 matching 11 bases. The V segment lost 0 bases and the J segment 2 bases; nucleotides outside the gene matches: 4. This CDR3 contains 17 residues. Germline V CDR1 and CDR2: SGDLS, YYNGEE. The CDR3 spells CASSVVSGRAPYNEQFF. The CDR3 DNA sequence: TGTGCCAGCAGCGTAGTTAGCGGGAGGGCCCCCTACAATGAGCAGTTCTTC.

This chain uses TRBV28 with TRBJ2-1; TRBD2 matches at 13 bases. This CDR3 spans 20 amino acids. CDR1 is MDHEN, CDR2 SYDVKM, per germline. V gave up 3 bases and J gave up 2 bases; unmatched junction bases: 13. Here the CDR3 DNA reads TGTGCCAGCAGTTTTTTTGGACTAGCGGGGGTTACCTTCCCCTACAATGAGCAGTTCTTC. Its translation is CASSFFGLAGVTFPYNEQFF.

The V gene is TRBV7-8, the J gene TRBJ2-1, with 9 bases lining up with TRBD2. Germline-derived CDR1 and CDR2 are SGHVS and FQNEAQ. The CDR3 sequence is 14 residues long. Losses at the gene ends were 7 bases for V and 4 bases for J; bases not matched to a gene: 5. The CDR3 DNA is TGTGCCAGCATAAGGCTAGCGGGGTACAATGAGCAGTTCTTC. As protein: CASIRLAGYNEQFF.

V and J are TRBV18 and TRBJ1-5, with 8 bases aligning to TRBD1. J gave up 7 bases and V 2 bases, and 4 bases lay outside the gene matches. CDR1 is KGHSH, CDR2 LQKENI, per germline. This CDR3 spans 14 amino acids. CDR3 DNA: TGTGCCAGCTCACCAACAGGGGGTGGGCAGCCCCAGCATTTT. This encodes CASSPTGGGQPQHF.

The chain is built from TRBV11-2 and TRBJ1-1, with a tentative D call TRBD1 (5 bases). Trimming took off 1 base at V and 6 bases at J, with 12 bases between the two ends. Germline lookup yields CDR1 SGHAT and CDR2 FQNNGV. This CDR3 is built from 14 residues. This chain's CDR3 is CASSLGGRGPEAFF. The DNA for the CDR3 is TGTGCCAGCAGCTTAGGGGGTAGGGGCCCTGAAGCTTTCTTT.

The chain carries TRBV2 and TRBJ1-5; perhaps TRBD1 as D (6 bases). The CDR3 covers 15 residues. CDR1 SNHLY and CDR2 FYNNEI come from the germline V gene. The ends were cut back, 7 bases at V and 0 bases at J, with 13 bases in the middle. The CDR3 loop is CASNPGGHSNQPQHF. The CDR3 DNA is TGTGCCAGCAACCCCGGGGGGCATAGCAATCAGCCCCAGCATTTT.

The chain couples TRBV27 to TRBJ1-5; TRBD1 aligns across 10 bases. The CDR3 contains 15 residues. V dropped 5 bases and J dropped 3; count of bases not matched to a gene: 4. Germline CDR1 and CDR2: MNHEY and SMNVEV (reference sequence). DNA for the CDR3: TGTGCCAGCAGTATAGGGACAGGGGACAATCAGCCCCAGCATTTT. It encodes CASSIGTGDNQPQHF.

The chain uses TRBV13 and TRBJ2-2, with 12 bases identical to TRBD2. Per the germline V gene, CDR1 is PRHDT and CDR2 is FYEKMQ (reference sequence). J gave up 0 bases and V 5 bases, and 10 bases lay outside the gene matches. The CDR3 length is 19 residues. Written as DNA, the CDR3 is TGTGCCAGCAGCCACTTGACTAGCGGGGGTTTCGCGAACACCGGGGAGCTGTTTTTT. Translating gives CASSHLTSGGFANTGELFF.

The V and J genes are TRBV28 and TRBJ1-5, with 10 bases aligning to TRBD1. Germline assignment: CDR1 MDHEN and CDR2 SYDVKM. This CDR3 spans 15 amino acids. V trimming: 5 bases; J trimming: 7 bases; junction bases outside the gene matches: 8. The CDR3 sequence: CASSPQTGGIQPQHF. The CDR3 bases are TGTGCCAGCAGTCCCCAGACAGGGGGCATACAGCCCCAGCATTTT.

The chain carries TRBV7-9 and TRBJ2-3; TRBD2 matches 10 bases. With V trimmed by 5 bases and J by 2 bases, 10 bases remained unmatched. The CDR3 runs 17 residues. The germline gives CDR1 SEHNR, CDR2 FQNEAQ (reference sequence). The CDR3 sequence is CASSPSGLAGVTDTQYF. The CDR3 region has the DNA TGTGCCAGCAGCCCCAGCGGGCTAGCGGGAGTCACAGATACGCAGTATTTT.

The chain links TRBV7-9 to TRBJ2-3; 11 bases fit TRBD2. The CDR3 spans 17 residues. Germline-derived CDR1 and CDR2 are SEHNR and FQNEAQ (reference sequence). Trimming removed 5 bases from V and 4 bases from J; junction bases left unmatched: 11. For the CDR3, the DNA is TGTGCCAGCAGCCCCCGGGGCATAGCGGGGGGGCCAGATACGCAGTATTTT. It yields the protein CASSPRGIAGGPDTQYF.